Listed below are T cell receptor beta chains from one sample, sequenced in a study of T cells after posttransplantation cyclophosphamide. Using immunoSEQ multiplex PCR, the repertoire was profiled, and TCRdb retains in-frame clones only, with some absent. This sample has 16,000 or so clones and no singletons, with around 0.56% in the ten largest. Source: PBMCs, taken after allogeneic stem cell transplant with posttransplant cyclophosphamide. Source of these receptors: a female patient under 45 who received an allogeneic stem cell transplant from a related donor, was CMV-positive, and had no GVHD. Some T cells may arise from the graft donor. Each CDR3 is given with its conserved first and last residue. A D gene is named only where the DNA matches it firmly. The size entry gives once, few or many counts, or a class when the clone is expanded.

cdr3_aa	cdr3_nt	d_call	v_call	j_call	clone_size
CASSELQGFGAEAFF	TGTGCCAGCAGTGAACTACAGGGGTTCGGCGCTGAAGCTTTCTTT	TRBD1	TRBV25-1	TRBJ1-1	many
CASSPPRGQEVDEQFF	TGTGCCAGCTCACCACCGAGGGGACAGGAGGTGGATGAGCAGTTCTTC	TRBD1	TRBV18	TRBJ2-1	many
CASSQRDHGELFF	TGTGCCAGCAGCCAGCGGGATCACGGGGAGCTGTTTTTT	TRBD2	TRBV9	TRBJ2-2	many
CASSLVPGQNSPLHF	TGTGCCAGCAGCTTAGTTCCGGGACAGAATTCACCCCTCCACTTT	TRBD1	TRBV7-3	TRBJ1-6	few
CASSLSSPPGGNTGELFF	TGTGCCAGCAGCCTCTCCAGCCCCCCAGGGGGTAACACCGGGGAGCTGTTTTTT	TRBD1	TRBV9	TRBJ2-2	many
CASSLRAGYLNEQFF	TGTGCCAGCAGCTTAAGAGCGGGGTATCTCAATGAGCAGTTCTTC	TRBD2	TRBV5-4	TRBJ2-1	many
CASSYRGQSNQPQHF	TGTGCCAGCAGCTACAGGGGTCAGAGCAATCAGCCCCAGCATTTT	TRBD1	TRBV5-6	TRBJ1-5	many
CASSLVDRTSDSFEQYF	TGCGCCAGCAGCTTGGTCGATCGGACTAGCGACTCCTTCGAGCAGTACTTC	TRBD2	TRBV5-1	TRBJ2-7	many
CASNKRSRDTSRTSWATQYF	TGTGCCAGCAATAAACGGTCCCGGGACACATCGAGGACTAGCTGGGCTACGCAGTATTTT	TRBD2	TRBV27	TRBJ2-3	many
CASSSILAGGFDEQYF	TGTGCCAGCAGCTCCATACTAGCGGGAGGGTTCGACGAGCAGTACTTC	TRBD2	TRBV5-4	TRBJ2-7	many